This TCR beta chain was observed in a study of T cell repertoires in aging, cancer and after chemotherapy (dated by TCRdb to the late 2010s). For the wider study: Six donor age groups were covered, ranging from 30 or younger up to 70 or older, and each group contained at least three individuals. TCR repertoires from healthy donor controls were recorded over periods of several months to years and showed clear clonal overlap between repeated samplings. The full dataset contained around 8.2 million TCR reads. To look at immunoaging and at how T cells reconstitute after chemotherapy, the study profiled TCR beta repertoires in peripheral blood from both healthy donors and cancer patients. The cohort comprised 218 cancer patients, 94 with hematological and fewer than 140 with solid cancers, plus 95 healthy donors as a reference group.

Genomic DNA extracted from peripheral blood, rather than sorted cells or RNA, was used as the source for amplification of TCR beta rearrangements. What the authors observed across the whole study: Median generation probability increased over the chemotherapy interval in both cancer cohorts, suggesting repertoire reconstitution through rebound thymic output. It was noted by the authors that conclusions about immunological memory after chemotherapy cannot be drawn from the repertoire data. Significantly lower blood TCR diversity and higher clonality were observed in untreated patients with hematological or solid cancers than in age-matched healthy donors. In healthy donors, the decline in TCR diversity with age was mainly explained by loss of richness, whereas in cancer patients loss of evenness was also found to contribute.

This clonotype is categorized as medium-sized (0.01 to 0.1%). The specificity of this receptor is unknown. No much larger clone is present one base from it, and per-base qualities are unavailable. Rearranged TRB sequences spanning V, D and J segments were amplified in a multiplex touch-down PCR with a mixed TRB-A/B primer pool. Two consecutive PCR reactions with Phusion HS II polymerase added Illumina adapters and sample indices to the amplicons. Amplicons were gel-purified with the NucleoSpin Gel and PCR Clean-up kit, then checked with Qubit and an Agilent 2100 Bioanalyzer. Sequencing of libraries was carried out on an Illumina MiSeq in 600-cycle, single-indexed, paired-end runs. The authors' analysis ran thus. Processing of the TRB sequences was carried out with MiXCR versions 2.12 and 3.0.5. A clone was defined as each unique CDR3 nucleotide sequence, and only productive sequences supported by at least two reads were kept. The repertoire metrics were Shannon diversity, evenness, clonality (defined as one minus evenness), and alpha-parameterized diversity profiles covering alpha 0 to 5. The IGoR algorithm was used to compute generation probabilities of clones in paired pre- and post-chemotherapy samples. TCRdb applied fastp at Q25 and MiXCR to the public reads, then kept only in-frame beta chains. All rows with the same CDR3 protein become a single entry with the most common DNA and genes. These V and J calls derive from TCRdb rather than the authors' analysis. This sample is represented by about 3,100 distinct CDR3 sequences; 30% of them were singletons. Around an eighth of the sample is taken by the ten largest.

Including the terminal cysteine and phenylalanine, the CDR3 comprises 15 residues. The DNA shown is the 45-base CDR3, in frame from base 1. Trimmed from V: 7 bases; trimmed from J: 2 bases; junction bases lacking a gene match: 4. The chain joins TRBV12-3 or TRBV12-4 to TRBJ2-1; TRBD1 lines up with 11 middle nucleotides. This TCR was recovered from a human donor in good health. Material: blood. The CDR3 reads CASNLGQGAYNEQFF. At the DNA level, the sequence is TGTGCCAGCAACCTGGGACAGGGGGCCTACAATGAGCAGTTCTTC.